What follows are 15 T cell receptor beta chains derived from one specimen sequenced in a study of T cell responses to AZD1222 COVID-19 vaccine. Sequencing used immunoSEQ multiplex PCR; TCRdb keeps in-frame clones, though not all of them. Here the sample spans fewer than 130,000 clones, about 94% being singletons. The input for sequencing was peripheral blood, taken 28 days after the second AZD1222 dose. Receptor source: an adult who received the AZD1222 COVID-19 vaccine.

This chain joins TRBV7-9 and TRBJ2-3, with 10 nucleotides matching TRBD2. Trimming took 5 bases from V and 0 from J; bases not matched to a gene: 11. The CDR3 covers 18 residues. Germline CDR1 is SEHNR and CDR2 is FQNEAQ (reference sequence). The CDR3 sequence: CASSLGLAVLTSTDTQYF. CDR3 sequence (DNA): TGTGCCAGCAGCCTCGGACTAGCGGTTCTAACTAGCACAGATACGCAGTATTTT.

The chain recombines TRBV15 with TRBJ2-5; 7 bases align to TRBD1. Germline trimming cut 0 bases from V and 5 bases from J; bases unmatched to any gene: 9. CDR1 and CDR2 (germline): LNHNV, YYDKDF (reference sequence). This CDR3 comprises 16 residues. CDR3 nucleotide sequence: TGTGCCACCAGCAGAGATCTTAGGGGGCTCAGGGAGACCCAGTACTTC. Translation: CATSRDLRGLRETQYF.

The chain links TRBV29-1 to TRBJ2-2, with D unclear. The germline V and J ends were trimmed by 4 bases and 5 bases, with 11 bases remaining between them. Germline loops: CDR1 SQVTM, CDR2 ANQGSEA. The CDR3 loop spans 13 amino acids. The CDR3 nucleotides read TGCAGCGTTGCGGTTTATCCTACCGGGGAGCTGTTTTTT. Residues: CSVAVYPTGELFF.

DNA of the CDR3: TGTGCCAGCAGCCAACTAGGGATTGCTGAAGCTTTCTTT. Its protein is CASSQLGIAEAFF. The chain joins TRBV3-1 (or the pseudogene TRBV3-2) to TRBJ1-1; D is unclear. This CDR3 contains 13 residues. The V gene lost 2 bases and the J gene lost 6 bases, with 10 bases spanning the gap. Germline CDR1 reads LGHDT; CDR2 reads YNNKEL (reference sequence).

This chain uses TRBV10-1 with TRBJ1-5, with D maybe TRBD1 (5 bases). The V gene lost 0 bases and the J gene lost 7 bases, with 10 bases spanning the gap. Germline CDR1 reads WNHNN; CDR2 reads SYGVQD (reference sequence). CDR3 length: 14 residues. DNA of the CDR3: TGCGCCAGCAGTGAGTCGCCCGGGGCCCAGCCCCAGCATTTT. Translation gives CASSESPGAQPQHF.

The DNA for the CDR3 is TGCGCCAGCAGCTTGAGCATGGGGGCTTACAATGAGCAGTTCTTC. Translation: CASSLSMGAYNEQFF. The chain carries TRBV5-1 and TRBJ2-1, with D possibly TRBD1 on 6 matching bases. CDR1 is SGHRS, CDR2 YFSETQ, per germline. This CDR3 has 15 amino acids. The ends were cut back, 1 base at V and 4 bases at J, with 12 bases in the middle. The full variable domain, with the rest looked up from reference TRBV5-1 and TRBJ2-1, is KAGVTQTPRYLIKTRGQQVTLSCSPISGHRSVSWYQQTPGQGLQFLFEYFSETQRNKGNFPGRFSGRQFSNSRSEMNVSTLELGDSALYLCASSLSMGAYNEQFFGPGTRLTVL.

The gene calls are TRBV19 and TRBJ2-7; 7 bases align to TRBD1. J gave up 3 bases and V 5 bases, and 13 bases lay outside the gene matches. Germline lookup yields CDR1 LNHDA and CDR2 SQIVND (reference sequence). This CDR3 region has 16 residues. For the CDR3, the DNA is TGTGCCAGTAGTCCGCTCGGGGACAGTCCCCTCTACGAGCAGTACTTC. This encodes CASSPLGDSPLYEQYF.

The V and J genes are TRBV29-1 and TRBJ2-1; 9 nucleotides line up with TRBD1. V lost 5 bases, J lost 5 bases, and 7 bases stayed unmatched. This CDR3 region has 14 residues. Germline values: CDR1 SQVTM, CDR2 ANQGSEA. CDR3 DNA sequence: TGCAGCGTTTTACAGGGGGCAATAAACAATGAGCAGTTCTTC. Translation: CSVLQGAINNEQFF.

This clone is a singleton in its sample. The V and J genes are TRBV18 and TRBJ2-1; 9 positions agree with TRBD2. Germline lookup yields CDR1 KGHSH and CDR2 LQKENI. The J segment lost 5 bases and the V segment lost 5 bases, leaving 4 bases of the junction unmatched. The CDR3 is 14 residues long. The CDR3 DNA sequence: TGTGCCAGCTCAGGGATAGCGGGGGACAATGAGCAGTTCTTC. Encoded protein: CASSGIAGDNEQFF. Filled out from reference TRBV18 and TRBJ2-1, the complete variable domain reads NAGVMQNPRHLVRRRGQEARLRCSPMKGHSHVYWYRQLPEEGLKFMVYLQKENIIDESGMPKERFSAEFPKEGPSILRIQQVVRGDSAAYFCASSGIAGDNEQFFGPGTRLTVL.

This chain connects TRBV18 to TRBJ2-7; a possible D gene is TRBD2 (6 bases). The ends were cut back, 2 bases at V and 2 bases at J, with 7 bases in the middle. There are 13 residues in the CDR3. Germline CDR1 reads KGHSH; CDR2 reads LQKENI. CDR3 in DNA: TGTGCCAGCTCACCAAGACTAGCCTACGAGCAGTACTTC. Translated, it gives CASSPRLAYEQYF.

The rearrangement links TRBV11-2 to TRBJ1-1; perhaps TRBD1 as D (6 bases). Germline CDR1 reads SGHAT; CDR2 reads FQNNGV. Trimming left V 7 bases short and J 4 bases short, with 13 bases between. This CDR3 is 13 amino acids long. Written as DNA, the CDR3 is TGTGCCAGCACCACAGGGCTCAGCACTGAAGCTTTCTTT. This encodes CASTTGLSTEAFF. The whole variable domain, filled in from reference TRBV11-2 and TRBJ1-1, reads EAGVAQSPRYKIIEKRQSVAFWCNPISGHATLYWYQQILGQGPKLLIQFQNNGVVDDSQLPKDRFSAERLKGVDSTLKIQPAKLEDSAVYLCASTTGLSTEAFFGQGTRLTVV.

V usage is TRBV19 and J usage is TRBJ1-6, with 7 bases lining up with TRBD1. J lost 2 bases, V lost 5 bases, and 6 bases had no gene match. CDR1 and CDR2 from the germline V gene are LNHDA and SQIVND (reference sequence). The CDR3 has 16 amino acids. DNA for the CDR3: TGTGCCAGTAGTTCCCGGACAGGAACCTATAATTCACCCCTCCACTTT. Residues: CASSSRTGTYNSPLHF.

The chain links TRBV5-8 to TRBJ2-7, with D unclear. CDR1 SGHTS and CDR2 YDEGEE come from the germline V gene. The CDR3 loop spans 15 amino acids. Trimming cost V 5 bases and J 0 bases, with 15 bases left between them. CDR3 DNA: TGTGCCAGCAGTTTAACCGGATTAAGCTCCTACGAGCAGTACTTC. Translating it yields CASSLTGLSSYEQYF.

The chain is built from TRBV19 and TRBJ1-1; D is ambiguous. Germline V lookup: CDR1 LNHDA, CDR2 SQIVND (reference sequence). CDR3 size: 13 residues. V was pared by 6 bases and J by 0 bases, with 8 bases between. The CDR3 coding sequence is TGTGCCAGTAGGGGGAACATGAACACTGAAGCTTTCTTT. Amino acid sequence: CASRGNMNTEAFF.

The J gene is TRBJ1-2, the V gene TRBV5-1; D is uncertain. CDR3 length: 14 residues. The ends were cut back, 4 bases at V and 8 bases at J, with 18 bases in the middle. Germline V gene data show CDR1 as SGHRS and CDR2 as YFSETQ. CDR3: CASSPKGEGYGYTF. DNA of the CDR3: TGCGCCAGCAGCCCTAAAGGTGAGGGCTACGGCTACACCTTC.